The 2 T cell receptor beta chains given below trace back to one sample, sequenced in a study of CXCR3-negative and CXCR3-positive naive CD8 T cells. The authors prepared UMI-labeled TRB cDNA libraries by 5' RACE. Following a re-call of the 5' RACE reads, TCRdb has one entry per CDR3 protein and lacks DNA. In total, the table holds some 56,000 distinct CDR3 sequences. Source material: memory CD8+ T cells from blood. The receptors shown here come from a human donor in good health. Some clones in this sample may be carry-over from other donors' samples.

The chain's CDR3 is CASSQGVSAISTDTQYF. This chain joins TRBV5-6 and TRBJ2-3; TCRdb's assignment of TRBD1 cannot be checked, as there is no DNA. The germline V gene encodes CDR1 SGHDT and CDR2 YYEEEE. The CDR3 has 17 amino acids.

The chain employs TRBV3-1 and TRBJ2-1; TCRdb names TRBD1, which stays unverified in the absence of DNA. The CDR3 contains 13 residues. Germline CDR1 is LGHDT and CDR2 is YNNKEL (reference sequence). CDR3 loop: CASSPPTVNEQFF.